The 30 T cell receptor beta chains presented below share a single source sample, sequenced in a study of blood T cell repertoires in COVID-19. Libraries were prepared by immunoSEQ multiplex PCR; TCRdb keeps only in-frame clonotypes and omits some of them. The sample yields some 220,000 clones, 83% seen once. Sequenced material: peripheral blood. These receptors all come from a human donor in a cohort sampled during active COVID-19.

This chain connects TRBV19 to TRBJ2-1; TRBD1 matches 9 bases. V trimming: 6 bases; J trimming: 5 bases; junction bases outside the gene matches: 8. Germline lookup yields CDR1 LNHDA and CDR2 SQIVND (reference sequence). The CDR3 runs 15 residues. This CDR3 is CASRPRQGDNNEQFF. The CDR3 DNA follows: TGTGCCAGTAGACCAAGACAGGGGGATAACAATGAGCAGTTCTTC.

This clone was counted between two and nine times. The J gene is TRBJ1-5, the V gene TRBV5-1, with TRBD1 identical over 9 bases. Per the germline V gene, CDR1 is SGHRS and CDR2 is YFSETQ. Trimming removed 4 bases from V and 1 base from J; junction bases left unmatched: 3. The CDR3 contains 15 residues. This CDR3 is CASSPDRGSNQPQHF. The CDR3 DNA sequence: TGCGCCAGCAGCCCGGACAGGGGAAGCAATCAGCCCCAGCATTTT.

This clone appeared many times. J is TRBJ1-1 and V is TRBV19; D is unclear. Germline lookup yields CDR1 LNHDA and CDR2 SQIVND (reference sequence). V lost 10 bases and J lost 4, with 16 bases in between. This CDR3 comprises 13 residues. As DNA, the CDR3 is TGTGCCACCTGCATCGGCGGAGGCACTGAAGCTTTCTTT. Protein: CATCIGGGTEAFF.

This chain joins TRBV4-1 and TRBJ1-5; D perhaps matches TRBD1 (5 bases). The CDR3 runs to 19 residues. V was trimmed by 2 bases and J by 0 bases, leaving 20 bases between them. Germline V gene data show CDR1 as MGHRA and CDR2 as YSYEKL. CDR3 in amino acids: CASSQSRTTGGYSNQPQHF. As DNA, the CDR3 is TGCGCCAGCAGCCAATCCAGAACTACGGGGGGATATAGCAATCAGCCCCAGCATTTT.

This chain joins TRBV20-1 and TRBJ2-5; unclear D gene. The CDR3 has 11 amino acids. V shed 8 bases and J shed 5 bases, with 12 bases lying between them. Germline V gene sequence: CDR1 DFQATT, CDR2 SNEGSKA (reference sequence). The CDR3 spells CSTQRSETQYF. The CDR3 DNA reads TGCAGTACTCAGCGATCGGAGACCCAGTACTTC.

The chain recombines TRBV3-1 (or the pseudogene TRBV3-2) with TRBJ1-4; 7 positions match TRBD1. The CDR3 sequence is 15 residues long. The V segment lost 5 bases and the J segment 3 bases; nucleotides outside the gene matches: 6. CDR1 is LGHDT and CDR2 is YNNKEL in the germline V gene (reference sequence). The CDR3 loop reads CASSRQGLANEKLFF. CDR3 in DNA: TGTGCCAGCAGCAGACAGGGTCTGGCTAATGAAAAACTGTTTTTT.

This chain links TRBV27 with TRBJ2-7, with D possibly matching TRBD1 (6 bases). V dropped 5 bases and J dropped 4 bases, with 27 bases sitting between them. The CDR3 length is 18 residues. The germline gives CDR1 MNHEY, CDR2 SMNVEV (reference sequence). The CDR3 DNA sequence: TGTGCCAGCAGTCCCAAACAACCCGGGACACACGCAAAGTACGAGCAGTACTTC. Translated: CASSPKQPGTHAKYEQYF.

The rearrangement links TRBV24-1 to TRBJ2-7; 10 nucleotides align to TRBD1. Germline assignment: CDR1 KGHDR and CDR2 SFDVKD. CDR3 size: 16 residues. V lost 3 bases and J lost 1; bases outside the gene matches: 5. The CDR3: CATSDPGDRGSYEQYF. The CDR3 DNA reads TGTGCCACCAGTGATCCCGGGGACAGGGGATCCTACGAGCAGTACTTC.

The CDR3 sequence is CASRADFAYEQYF. The CDR3 DNA reads TGTGCCAGCAGGGCTGACTTTGCCTACGAGCAGTACTTC. The gene calls are TRBV28 and TRBJ2-7; D remains ambiguous. CDR1 and CDR2 from the germline V gene are MDHEN and SYDVKM. CDR3 length equals 13 residues. V was clipped by 6 bases and J by 2 bases, with 11 bases between them.

The rearrangement links TRBV15 to TRBJ1-5; D is uncertain. The CDR3 is 12 amino acids. Germline V gene lookup returns CDR1 LNHNV and CDR2 YYDKDF (reference sequence). The V end was cut by 8 bases, the J end by 4 bases, with 9 bases between. The CDR3, as DNA: TGTGCCACCCGGGGTTTTAATCAGCCCCAGCATTTT. As protein: CATRGFNQPQHF.

The chain recombines TRBV9 with TRBJ2-1; 9 bases are shared with TRBD2. With 4 bases clipped from V and 6 bases from J, the junction kept 8 bases outside the gene matches. Germline assignment: CDR1 SGDLS and CDR2 YYNGEE. CDR3 length equals 15 residues. This chain's CDR3 is CASSPSSGNGNEQFF. The CDR3 bases are TGTGCCAGCAGCCCTTCTAGCGGGAACGGCAATGAGCAGTTCTTC. The variable domain in full, with the rest retrieved from reference TRBV9 and TRBJ2-1, is DSGVTQTPKHLITATGQRVTLRCSPRSGDLSVYWYQQSLDQGLQFLIQYYNGEERAKGNILERFSAQQFPDLHSELNLSSLELGDSALYFCASSPSSGNGNEQFFGPGTRLTVL.

The J gene is TRBJ1-4, the V gene TRBV12-3 or TRBV12-4, with no clear D. Trimming cost V 5 bases and J 3 bases, with 7 bases left between them. The CDR3 length is 13 residues. CDR3 sequence reads: CASSQHANEKLFF. The CDR3, as DNA: TGTGCCAGCAGTCAACACGCTAATGAAAAACTGTTTTTT.

This sequence joins TRBV5-4 and TRBJ2-7; D gene uncertain. V was trimmed by 3 bases and J by 7 bases, leaving 17 bases between them. Germline V CDR1 and CDR2: SGHNT, YYREEE (reference sequence). The CDR3 length is 14 residues. The CDR3 DNA reads as TGTGCCAGCAGCTCAATGGTACTCTCTAGGGAGCAGTACTTC. This translates into CASSSMVLSREQYF.

The genes are TRBV3-1 (or the pseudogene TRBV3-2) and TRBJ1-5; D might be TRBD1 (5 bases). From germline, CDR1 is LGHDT and CDR2 YNNKEL (reference sequence). There are 16 residues in the CDR3. V lost 8 bases, J lost 0 bases, and 17 bases lay in between. The CDR3 DNA sequence: TGTGCCAGCGGCGTCGGGACTTCTAATAGCAATCAGCCCCAGCATTTT. Encoded protein: CASGVGTSNSNQPQHF.

This chain uses TRBV30 with TRBJ1-3, with D perhaps matching TRBD1 (5 bases). CDR3 size: 14 residues. The ends were cut back, 1 base at V and 0 bases at J, with 7 bases in the middle. Germline values: CDR1 GTSNPN, CDR2 SVGIG (reference sequence). Here the CDR3 DNA reads TGTGCCTGGAGTGGGGACTCCTCTGGAAACACCATATATTTT. This encodes CAWSGDSSGNTIYF. Drawing the rest from reference TRBV30 and TRBJ1-3, the complete variable domain is SQTIHQWPATLVQPVGSPLSLECTVEGTSNPNLYWYRQAAGRGLQLLFYSVGIGQISSEVPQNLSASRPQDRQFILSSKKLLLSDSGFYLCAWSGDSSGNTIYFGEGSWLTVV.

The V gene is TRBV6-5, the J gene TRBJ2-7; the D gene is possibly TRBD1 (6 bases). The V gene lost 4 bases and the J gene lost 5 bases, with 18 bases spanning the gap. Germline CDR1 is MNHEY and CDR2 is SVGAGI. This CDR3 is built from 15 residues. The DNA for the CDR3 is TGTGCCAGCAGTTGGAGAACAGGGAGACAGGACGAGCAGTACTTC. Amino acid sequence: CASSWRTGRQDEQYF.

V gene TRBV10-2 combines with J gene TRBJ2-5; possible D gene TRBD2, 6 bases. Germline assignment: CDR1 WSHSY and CDR2 SAAADI. This CDR3 is built from 13 residues. Trimming stripped 6 bases from V and 2 bases from J, with 10 bases between. DNA of the CDR3: TGCGCCAGCAGCGCGGGACCTCAAGAGACCCAGTACTTC. Translated, it gives CASSAGPQETQYF.

The chain recombines TRBV19 with TRBJ2-5, with 13 bases fitting TRBD2. The junction had 9 bases not matched to a gene; V was cut back by 7 bases and J by 4 bases. Germline V gives CDR1 LNHDA, CDR2 SQIVND (reference sequence). The CDR3 spans 16 residues. The chain's CDR3 is CASNRLAGGPGETQYF. The DNA of the CDR3 is TGTGCCAGTAACAGACTAGCGGGGGGCCCGGGAGAGACCCAGTACTTC.

J is TRBJ2-5 and V is TRBV7-2; TRBD2 matches at 9 bases. Looked up from germline, CDR1 is SGHTA and CDR2 is FQGNSA. The CDR3 contains 15 residues. J was trimmed by 4 bases and V by 4 bases; bases with no gene match: 7. In DNA form, the CDR3 reads TGTGCCAGCAGCTGGGGCGGGGGGGCCCCAGAGACCCAGTACTTC. This sequence encodes CASSWGGGAPETQYF. Based on the CDR3 plus reference TRBV7-2 and TRBJ2-5, the full variable domain is GAGVSQSPSNKVTEKGKDVELRCDPISGHTALYWYRQSLGQGLEFLIYFQGNSAPDKSGLPSDRFSAERTGGSVSTLTIQRTQQEDSAVYLCASSWGGGAPETQYFGPGTRLLVL.

This sequence joins TRBV7-2 and TRBJ1-3; tentative D call: TRBD1 (5 bases). The CDR3 loop spans 15 amino acids. Trimming removed 9 bases from V and 4 bases from J, with 19 bases in between. In germline, CDR1 is SGHTA, CDR2 FQGNSA. DNA of the CDR3: TGTGCCAGTCTTCCTACGGCAGGGTACGGAAACACCATATATTTT. Encoded protein: CASLPTAGYGNTIYF.

This clone was observed at least ten times. The rearrangement joins TRBV28 to TRBJ2-1, with 12 bases lining up with TRBD2. The CDR3 consists of 15 residues. The ends lost 6 bases at V and 7 bases at J; junction bases unmatched: 7. Germline V gives CDR1 MDHEN, CDR2 SYDVKM. The CDR3 DNA reads TGTGCCAGCAGCCGACTAGCGGGAGTCGGGAATGAGCAGTTCTTC. It codes for CASSRLAGVGNEQFF.

V usage is TRBV5-1 and J usage is TRBJ2-7; 10 positions match TRBD1. Looked up from germline, CDR1 is SGHRS and CDR2 is YFSETQ. CDR3 size: 15 residues. V trimming: 3 bases; J trimming: 3 bases; junction bases outside the gene matches: 6. The CDR3 DNA sequence: TGCGCCAGCAGCTCTATGGGACAGGGGAGCTACGAGCAGTACTTC. Its protein is CASSSMGQGSYEQYF.

The genes are TRBV6-5 and TRBJ2-5; 10 bases are a match to TRBD1. V was pared by 6 bases and J by 5 bases, with 9 bases of the junction left unmatched. Germline V lookup: CDR1 MNHEY, CDR2 SVGAGI. The CDR3 is 15 amino acids. CDR3 amino acids: CASSLGTGAGETQYF. The CDR3 nucleotides read TGTGCCAGCAGCCTCGGGACAGGGGCGGGGGAGACCCAGTACTTC.

The genes are TRBV28 and TRBJ2-3; D is possibly TRBD2 (6 bases). The V gene's germline CDR1 is MDHEN and CDR2 SYDVKM. This CDR3 region has 15 residues. Between the trimmed V and J ends, which lost 3 bases and 0 bases, there was a span of 10 bases. In nucleotides, the CDR3 is TGTGCCAGCAGTTTTGGGGGGACCAGCACAGATACGCAGTATTTT. Its translation: CASSFGGTSTDTQYF. Full variable domain (remainder filled in from reference TRBV28 and TRBJ2-3): DVKVTQSSRYLVKRTGEKVFLECVQDMDHENMFWYRQDPGLGLRLIYFSYDVKMKEKGDIPEGYSVSREKKERFSLILESASTNQTSMYLCASSFGGTSTDTQYFGPGTRLTVL.

The chain carries TRBV4-1 and TRBJ2-5, with TRBD2 matching over 7 bases. Unmatched junction bases numbered 7, after V lost 4 bases and J lost 5 bases. Germline CDR1 MGHRA, CDR2 YSYEKL. This CDR3 spans 14 amino acids. The DNA of the CDR3 is TGCGCCAGCAGCCGAAGCGGGGAGAGGGAGACCCAGTACTTC. This encodes CASSRSGERETQYF.

This clone was observed a handful of times. Here the CDR3 DNA reads TGTGCCAGCAGCGTAGCGCTAGCGGGCAACACCGGGGAGCTGTTTTTT. This translates into CASSVALAGNTGELFF. This rearrangement joins TRBV9 to TRBJ2-2; 8 nucleotides match TRBD2. CDR1 SGDLS and CDR2 YYNGEE come from the germline V gene. The CDR3 consists of 16 residues. Trimming at V came to 0 bases and at J to 2 bases, leaving 3 bases not matched to a gene.

The genes are TRBV5-1 and TRBJ2-2, with TRBD2 matching over 8 bases. The CDR3 is 16 amino acids. Per the germline V gene, CDR1 is SGHRS and CDR2 is YFSETQ. Trimming cost V 0 bases and J 4 bases; bases outside gene matches: 5. The CDR3 loop is CASSLEAGVGTGELFF. The DNA of the CDR3 is TGCGCCAGCAGCTTGGAAGCGGGGGTTGGCACCGGGGAGCTGTTTTTT.

This clone was found once. This chain connects TRBV24-1 to TRBJ2-1, with 10 bases matching TRBD2. The CDR3 contains 13 residues. Germline V gene lookup returns CDR1 KGHDR and CDR2 SFDVKD. V gave up 8 bases and J gave up 8 bases; unmatched junction bases: 5. DNA of the CDR3: TGTGCCACCACGGCTAGCGGGAGTTATGAGCAGTTCTTC. Its translation is CATTASGSYEQFF.

This clone has just one count. V gene TRBV19 combines with J gene TRBJ2-7; D call uncertain. This CDR3 spans 14 amino acids. The V gene's germline CDR1 is LNHDA and CDR2 SQIVND (reference sequence). Trimming left V 2 bases short and J 0 bases short, with 8 bases between. The CDR3 loop reads CASSIPESSYEQYF. The CDR3, as DNA: TGTGCCAGTAGTATACCCGAGAGCTCCTACGAGCAGTACTTC.

This clone was picked up many times. The chain is built from TRBV6-2 or TRBV6-3 and TRBJ2-1, with a possible D match to TRBD1 (5 bases). CDR1 is MNHEY and CDR2 is SVGEGT in the germline V gene. The CDR3 extends over 15 amino acids. The ends were cut back, 4 bases at V and 2 bases at J, with 12 bases in the middle. CDR3 sequence: CASSSTTTAYNEQFF. The DNA for the CDR3 is TGTGCCAGCAGTTCCACCACGACAGCCTACAATGAGCAGTTCTTC.